What follows describes a single TCR beta chain. V was shortened by 5 bases and J by 4 bases, with 6 bases between the two germline ends. This CDR3 has 12 amino acids. The germline CDR1 and CDR2 sequences are LNHDA and SQIVND (reference sequence). Original data processing: Estimation of nucleated cell counts relied on the amplification of reference gene primers. The protocol was immunoSEQ multiplex PCR, while the TCRdb copy is restricted to in-frame clones and leaves out a portion. D and trimming come from the DNA, and the V and J calls and clone size come from that table. The data show about 270,000 clones, approximately 90% seen once. This sample stems from a study of blood T cell repertoires in COVID-19. Study as a whole: PBMCs, B-cell-depleted T cells, or T cells provided the cDNA or gDNA that made up the material.

The V and J genes are TRBV19 and TRBJ1-5, with D uncertain. This receptor was obtained from a woman aged 40 to 50 with acute COVID-19. Specimen: PBMCs or T cells enriched from blood (not recorded which). CDR3 region: CASSFPNQPQHF. The CDR3 DNA follows: TGTGCCAGTAGTTTCCCGAATCAGCCCCAGCATTTT.